This T cell receptor beta chain was found in a study of blood T cell repertoires in COVID-19. As handled by the study authors: Estimates of nucleated cell counts were drawn from the amplification of reference gene primers. Clones were sequenced by immunoSEQ multiplex PCR, and TCRdb holds only the in-frame ones, with some missing. V and J calls and clone size are given by that table; D and trimming were obtained from the DNA. The sample yields 400,000 or so clones, around 87% seen once. Germline loops: CDR1 MGHRA, CDR2 YSYEKL. The CDR3 covers 14 residues. Trimming cost V 0 bases and J 10 bases, with 15 bases left between them.

The chain combines TRBV4-1 with TRBJ1-1; D remains unclear. The sequenced sample consisted of PBMCs or T cells enriched from blood (not recorded which). This clonotype was sampled from a middle-aged man in a cohort exposed to, infected with or recovered from COVID-19 (not recorded which). The CDR3 coding sequence is TGCGCCAGCAGCCAAGATCCGGCTGGTGAGCGAGCTTTCTTT. Translated, it gives CASSQDPAGERAFF.